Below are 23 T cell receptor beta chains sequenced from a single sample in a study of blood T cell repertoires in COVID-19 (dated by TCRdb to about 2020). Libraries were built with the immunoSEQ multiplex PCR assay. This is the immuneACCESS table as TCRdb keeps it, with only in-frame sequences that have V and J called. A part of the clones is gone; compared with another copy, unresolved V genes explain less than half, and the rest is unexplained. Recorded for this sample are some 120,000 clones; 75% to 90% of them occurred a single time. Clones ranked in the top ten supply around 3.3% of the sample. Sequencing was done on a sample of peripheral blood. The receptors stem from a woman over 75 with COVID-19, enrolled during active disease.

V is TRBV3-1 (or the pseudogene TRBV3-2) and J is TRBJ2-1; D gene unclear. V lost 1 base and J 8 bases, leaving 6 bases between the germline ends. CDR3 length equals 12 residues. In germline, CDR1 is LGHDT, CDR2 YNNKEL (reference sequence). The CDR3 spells CASSQGLYEQFF. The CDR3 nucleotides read TGTGCCAGCAGCCAAGGGCTGTATGAGCAGTTCTTC.

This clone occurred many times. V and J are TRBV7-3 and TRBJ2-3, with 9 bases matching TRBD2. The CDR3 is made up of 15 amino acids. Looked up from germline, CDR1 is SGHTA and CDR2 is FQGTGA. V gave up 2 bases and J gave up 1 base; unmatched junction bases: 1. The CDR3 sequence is CASSLLAGRTDTQYF. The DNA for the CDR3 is TGTGCCAGCAGCTTACTAGCGGGACGCACAGATACGCAGTATTTT.

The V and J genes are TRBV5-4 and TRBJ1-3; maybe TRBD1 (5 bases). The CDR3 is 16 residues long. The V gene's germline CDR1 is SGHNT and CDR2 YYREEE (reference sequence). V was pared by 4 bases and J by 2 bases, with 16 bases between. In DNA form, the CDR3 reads TGTGCCAGCAGCCGGAACGGGGGGACTACTGGAAACACCATATATTTT. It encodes CASSRNGGTTGNTIYF. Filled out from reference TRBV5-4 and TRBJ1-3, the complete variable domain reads ETGVTQSPTHLIKTRGQQVTLRCSSQSGHNTVSWYQQALGQGPQFIFQYYREEENGRGNFPPRFSGLQFPNYSSELNVNALELDDSALYLCASSRNGGTTGNTIYFGEGSWLTVV.

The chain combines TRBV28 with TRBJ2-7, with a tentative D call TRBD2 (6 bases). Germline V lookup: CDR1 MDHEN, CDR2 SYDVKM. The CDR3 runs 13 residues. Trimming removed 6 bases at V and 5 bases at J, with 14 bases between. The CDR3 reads CASRPSGPNEQYF. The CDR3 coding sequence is TGTGCCAGCAGACCCAGCGGGCCCAACGAGCAGTACTTC.

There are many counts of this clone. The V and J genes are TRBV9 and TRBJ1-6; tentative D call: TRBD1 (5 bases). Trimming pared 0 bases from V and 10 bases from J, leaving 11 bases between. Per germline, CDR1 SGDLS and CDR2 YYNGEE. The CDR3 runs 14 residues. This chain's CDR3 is CASSVVGSGSPLHF. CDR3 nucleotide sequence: TGTGCCAGCAGCGTAGTAGGGTCAGGGTCACCCCTCCACTTT.

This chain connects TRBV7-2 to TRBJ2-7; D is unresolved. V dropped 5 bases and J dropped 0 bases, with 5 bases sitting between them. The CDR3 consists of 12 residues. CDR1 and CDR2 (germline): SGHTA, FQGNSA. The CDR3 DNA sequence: TGTGCCAGCAGCCCCAGCTCCTACGAGCAGTACTTC. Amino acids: CASSPSSYEQYF.

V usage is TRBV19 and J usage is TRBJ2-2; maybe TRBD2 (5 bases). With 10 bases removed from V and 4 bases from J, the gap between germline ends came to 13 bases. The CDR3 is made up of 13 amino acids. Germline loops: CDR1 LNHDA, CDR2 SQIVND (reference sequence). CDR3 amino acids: CATSPGTTGELFF. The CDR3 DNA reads TGTGCCACCTCCCCGGGAACCACCGGGGAGCTGTTTTTT.

Here the CDR3 reads CASSKQGAGQPQHF. The CDR3 DNA reads as TGTGCCAGCAGTAAACAGGGGGCTGGTCAGCCCCAGCATTTT. The rearrangement uses TRBV28 and TRBJ1-5, with TRBD1 identical over 9 bases. This CDR3 has 14 amino acids. CDR1 and CDR2 from the germline V gene are MDHEN and SYDVKM. J gave up 6 bases and V 5 bases, and 5 bases lay outside the gene matches.

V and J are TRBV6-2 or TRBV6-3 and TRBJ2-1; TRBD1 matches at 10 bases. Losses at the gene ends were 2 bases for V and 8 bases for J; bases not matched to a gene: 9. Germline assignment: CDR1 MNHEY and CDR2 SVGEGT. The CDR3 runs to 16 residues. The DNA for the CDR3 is TGTGCCAGCAGTTACCCAAGGGGACAGGGGAGGTATGAGCAGTTCTTC. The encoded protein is CASSYPRGQGRYEQFF.

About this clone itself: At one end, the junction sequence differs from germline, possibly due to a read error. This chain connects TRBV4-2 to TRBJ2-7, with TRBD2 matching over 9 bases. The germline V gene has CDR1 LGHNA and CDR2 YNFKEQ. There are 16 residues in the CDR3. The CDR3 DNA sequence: TGTGCCAGCGGCCAGGCTGTCTCTAGCGGGGACTACGAGCAGTACTTC. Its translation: CASGQAVSSGDYEQYF.

The CDR3 is CASSFGTDTQYF. CDR3 nucleotides: TGCGCCAGCAGCTTCGGCACAGATACGCAGTATTTT. This chain connects TRBV5-1 to TRBJ2-3; D unresolved. The CDR3 loop spans 12 amino acids. Germline assignment: CDR1 SGHRS and CDR2 YFSETQ. The ends were cut back, 2 bases at V and 1 base at J, with 2 bases in the middle.

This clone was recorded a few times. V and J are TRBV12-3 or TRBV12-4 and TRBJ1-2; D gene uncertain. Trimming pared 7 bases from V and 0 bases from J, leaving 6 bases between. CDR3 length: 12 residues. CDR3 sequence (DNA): TGTGCCAGCACCCGGGCTAACTATGGCTACACCTTC. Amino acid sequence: CASTRANYGYTF.

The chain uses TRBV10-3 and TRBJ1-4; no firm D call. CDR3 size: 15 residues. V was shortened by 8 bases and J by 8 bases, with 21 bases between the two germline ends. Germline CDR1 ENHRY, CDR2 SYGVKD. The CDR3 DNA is TGTGCCATCGTGTCTCCGGCAGAAGCCGGGGAAAAACTGTTTTTT. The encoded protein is CAIVSPAEAGEKLFF.

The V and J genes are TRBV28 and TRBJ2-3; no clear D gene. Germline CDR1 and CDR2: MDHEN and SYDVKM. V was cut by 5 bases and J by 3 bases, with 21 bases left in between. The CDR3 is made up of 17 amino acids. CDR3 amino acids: CASSPPGLPSPTDTQYF. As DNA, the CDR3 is TGTGCCAGCAGTCCTCCGGGTCTTCCCTCCCCTACAGATACGCAGTATTTT.

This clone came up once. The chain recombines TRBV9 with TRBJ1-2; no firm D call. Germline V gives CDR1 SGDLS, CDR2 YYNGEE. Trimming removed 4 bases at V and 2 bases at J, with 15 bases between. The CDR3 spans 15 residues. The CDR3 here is CASSREGRTNYGYTF. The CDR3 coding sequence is TGTGCCAGCAGCCGGGAGGGCAGAACGAACTATGGCTACACCTTC.

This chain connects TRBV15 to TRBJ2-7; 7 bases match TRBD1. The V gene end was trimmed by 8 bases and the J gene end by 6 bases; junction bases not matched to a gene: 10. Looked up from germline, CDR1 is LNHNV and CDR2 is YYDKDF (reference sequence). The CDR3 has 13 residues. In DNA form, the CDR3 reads TGTGCCACCCGGAACCAGGGGGTTCCCGAGCAGTACTTC. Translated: CATRNQGVPEQYF.

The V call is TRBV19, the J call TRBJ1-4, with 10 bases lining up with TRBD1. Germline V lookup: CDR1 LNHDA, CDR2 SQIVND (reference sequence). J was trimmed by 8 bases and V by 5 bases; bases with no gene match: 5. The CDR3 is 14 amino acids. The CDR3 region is CASSAWTGGEKLFF. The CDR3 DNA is TGTGCCAGTAGTGCGTGGACAGGGGGGGAAAAACTGTTTTTT.

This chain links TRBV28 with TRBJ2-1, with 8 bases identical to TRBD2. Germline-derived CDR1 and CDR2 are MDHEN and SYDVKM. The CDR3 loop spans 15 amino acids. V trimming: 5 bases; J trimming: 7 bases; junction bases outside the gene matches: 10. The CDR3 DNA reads TGTGCCAGCAGTGCCCTGACTAGCGTTAGGAATGAGCAGTTCTTC. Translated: CASSALTSVRNEQFF.

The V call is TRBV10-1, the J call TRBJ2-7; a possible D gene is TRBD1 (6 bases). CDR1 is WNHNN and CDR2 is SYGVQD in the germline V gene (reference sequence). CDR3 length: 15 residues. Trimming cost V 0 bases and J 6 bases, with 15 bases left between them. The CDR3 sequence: CASSESSGLGGEQYF. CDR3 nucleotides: TGCGCCAGCAGTGAGTCGAGTGGCCTAGGGGGCGAGCAGTACTTC.

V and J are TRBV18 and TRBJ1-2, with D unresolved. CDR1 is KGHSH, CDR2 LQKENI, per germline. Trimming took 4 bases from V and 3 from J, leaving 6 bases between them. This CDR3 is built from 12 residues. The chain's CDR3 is CASSLEDYGYTF. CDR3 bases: TGTGCCAGCTCACTAGAAGACTATGGCTACACCTTC.

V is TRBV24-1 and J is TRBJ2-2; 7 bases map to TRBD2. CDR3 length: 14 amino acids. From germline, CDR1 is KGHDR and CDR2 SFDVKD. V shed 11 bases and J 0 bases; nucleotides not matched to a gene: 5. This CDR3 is CAIQSGTNTGELFF. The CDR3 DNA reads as TGTGCCATTCAGAGCGGGACGAACACCGGGGAGCTGTTTTTT.

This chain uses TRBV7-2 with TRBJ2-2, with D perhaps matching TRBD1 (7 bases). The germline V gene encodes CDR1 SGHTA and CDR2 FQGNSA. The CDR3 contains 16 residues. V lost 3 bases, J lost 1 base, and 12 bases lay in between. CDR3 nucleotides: TGTGCCAGCAGCTTCTCAGGGGGGATGAACACCGGGGAGCTGTTTTTT. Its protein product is CASSFSGGMNTGELFF.

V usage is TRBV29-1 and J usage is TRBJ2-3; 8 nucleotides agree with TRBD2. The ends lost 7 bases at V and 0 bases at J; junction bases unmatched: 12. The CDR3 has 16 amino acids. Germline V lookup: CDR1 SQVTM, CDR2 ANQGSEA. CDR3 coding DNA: TGCAGCGCTAAACCCGGACTAGCCCGAAGCACAGATACGCAGTATTTT. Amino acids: CSAKPGLARSTDTQYF.